These 9 T cell receptor beta chains share one sample of origin, sequenced in a study of blood T cell repertoires in COVID-19. Profiling relied on immunoSEQ multiplex PCR, and the TCRdb table lists in-frame clones only, not all of them. The sample yields about 150,000 clones, about four fifths seen once. Sequenced material: peripheral blood. All receptors come from a woman aged 60 to 75 with acute or convalescent COVID-19.

The genes are TRBV11-1 and TRBJ2-7; D possibly corresponds to TRBD2 (5 bases). V was trimmed by 3 bases and J by 4 bases, leaving 10 bases between them. CDR1 and CDR2 (germline): SGHAT, FQDESV (reference sequence). The CDR3 is made up of 13 amino acids. CDR3 amino acids: CASSFGVTYEQYF. The DNA for the CDR3 is TGTGCCAGCAGCTTCGGGGTGACTTACGAGCAGTACTTC.

The chain combines TRBV5-1 with TRBJ2-3; 10 nucleotides match TRBD2. The CDR3 is 17 residues long. Germline V gives CDR1 SGHRS, CDR2 YFSETQ. V shed 9 bases, J shed 0 bases, and the junction held 13 bases outside the gene matches. CDR3 in amino acids: CATTRASGGSSTDTQYF. The DNA for the CDR3 is TGCGCCACCACGCGGGCTAGCGGGGGTTCTAGCACAGATACGCAGTATTTT.

The J gene is TRBJ1-2, the V gene TRBV7-9; D gene uncertain. CDR1 SEHNR and CDR2 FQNEAQ come from the germline V gene (reference sequence). The CDR3 is made up of 14 amino acids. V lost 4 bases and J 6 bases, leaving 15 bases between the germline ends. CDR3 nucleotide sequence: TGTGCCAGCAGCTCAAACGGGATTTCCCATGGCTACACCTTC. Its translation: CASSSNGISHGYTF.

The chain uses TRBV10-3 and TRBJ1-5; tentatively, D is TRBD1 (6 bases). Germline assignment: CDR1 ENHRY and CDR2 SYGVKD. The V and J ends lost 5 bases and 6 bases respectively, with 14 bases between them. There are 14 residues in the CDR3. This chain's CDR3 is CAISTNREGQPQHF. The CDR3 region has the DNA TGTGCCATCAGTACAAACAGGGAAGGTCAGCCCCAGCATTTT.

The rearrangement links TRBV3-1 (or the pseudogene TRBV3-2) to TRBJ1-5; 10 bases are a match to TRBD1. Germline CDR1 reads LGHDT; CDR2 reads YNNKEL (reference sequence). V trimming: 5 bases; J trimming: 7 bases; junction bases outside the gene matches: 5. The CDR3 has 14 amino acids. For the CDR3, the DNA is TGTGCCAGCAGCTCCGGGACAGGGGCCCAGCCCCAGCATTTT. Protein product: CASSSGTGAQPQHF.

V is TRBV20-1 and J is TRBJ2-5, with D uncertain. The CDR3 sequence is 10 residues long. V lost 2 bases and J lost 4, with 2 bases in between. In germline, CDR1 is DFQATT, CDR2 SNEGSKA (reference sequence). The CDR3 reads CSARLETQYF. The CDR3 nucleotides are TGCAGTGCTAGACTAGAGACCCAGTACTTC.

This clone has more than one count but fewer than ten. As DNA, the CDR3 is TGCGCCAGCAGCTTTGCGGGAGAGCAGTACTTC. As protein: CASSFAGEQYF. V and J are TRBV5-1 and TRBJ2-7; possible D gene TRBD2, 6 bases. V lost 2 bases to trimming and J lost 7 bases, with 7 bases between them. The CDR3 extends over 11 amino acids. The germline V gene has CDR1 SGHRS and CDR2 YFSETQ.

In this sample, this clone turned up once. The rearrangement links TRBV7-9 to TRBJ2-2, with D perhaps TRBD2 (5 bases). This CDR3 region has 15 residues. Germline loops: CDR1 SEHNR, CDR2 FQNEAQ (reference sequence). V was clipped by 4 bases and J by 2 bases, with 11 bases between them. The CDR3 nucleotides are TGTGCCAGCAGCTCGCGGGCGCCTAACACCGGGGAGCTGTTTTTT. This sequence encodes CASSSRAPNTGELFF.

The chain is built from TRBV11-3 and TRBJ1-2; D might be TRBD1 (5 bases). The CDR3 is 15 amino acids. The germline V gene encodes CDR1 SGHNT and CDR2 YENEEA. Trimming removed 3 bases from V and 7 bases from J, with 18 bases in between. The CDR3 spells CASSFARTHRGGYTF. CDR3 in DNA: TGTGCCAGCAGCTTCGCCCGGACGCATAGGGGTGGCTACACCTTC.